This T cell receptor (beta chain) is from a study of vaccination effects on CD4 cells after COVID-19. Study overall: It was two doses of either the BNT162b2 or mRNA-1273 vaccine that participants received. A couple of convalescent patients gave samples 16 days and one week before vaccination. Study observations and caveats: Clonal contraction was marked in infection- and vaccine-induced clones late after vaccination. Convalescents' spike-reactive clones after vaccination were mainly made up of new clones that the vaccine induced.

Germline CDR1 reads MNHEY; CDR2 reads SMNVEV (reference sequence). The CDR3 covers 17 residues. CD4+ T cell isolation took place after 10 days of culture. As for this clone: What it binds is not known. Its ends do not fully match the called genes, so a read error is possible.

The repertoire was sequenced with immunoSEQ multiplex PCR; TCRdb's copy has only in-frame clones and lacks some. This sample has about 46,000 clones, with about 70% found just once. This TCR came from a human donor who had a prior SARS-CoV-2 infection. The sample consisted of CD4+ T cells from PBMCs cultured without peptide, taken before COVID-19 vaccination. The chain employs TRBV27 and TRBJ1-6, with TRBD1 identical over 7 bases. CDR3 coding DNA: TGTGCCAGCAGCTTATGGGCAGGGGGAGGGTCGCATTCACCCCTCCACTTT. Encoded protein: CASSLWAGGGSHSPLHF.